What follows describes a single T cell receptor (beta chain). Its antigen is currently unknown. These data belong to a study of T-cell memory formation after mild COVID-19. In the study overall: TCR clustering was largely donor specific.

5'RACE with constant-segment primers yielded barcoded, UMI-tagged TCR alpha and TCR beta cDNA libraries. TCRdb fed the 5' RACE reads into MiXCR, producing one record per CDR3 protein. The data contain about 560,000 distinct CDR3 sequences, 17% of them seen just once; the ten biggest clones take up about 8.1%. General study findings and limits: Researchers report contracting CD4+ clones mostly in CM and EM, with CD8+ clones in EMRA.

The specimen was PBMCs or a T cell subset sorted from them (not recorded which). The receptor comes from an adult woman who had mild COVID-19 (a few samples of this study predate the infection). Cell type and time point are not known.

CDR3 region: CASSTSWTYSDTQYF. The CDR3 DNA reads as TGTGCCAGTAGTACCTCTTGGACTTATTCAGATACGCAGTATTTT. The genes are TRBV19 and TRBJ2-3; D is possibly TRBD2 (5 bases). V lost 4 bases and J lost 4, with 15 bases in between. Germline assignment: CDR1 LNHDA and CDR2 SQIVND (reference sequence). This CDR3 is built from 15 residues.